The T cell receptor (beta chain) under discussion was sequenced for a study of cytomegalovirus exposure and HLA in healthy donors. Findings and limits, study-wide: The study labeled approximately 150 TCR beta chains cytomegalovirus-associated.

The donors were members of the roughly 120-subject validation cohort (separate from the roughly 680-subject first cohort). About this clone: No antigen is known for it.

The method was immunoSEQ multiplex PCR; TCRdb's version includes in-frame clones alone and lacks a portion of them. The sample records hundreds of thousands of clones, approximately 90% being singletons. Germline V gene sequence: CDR1 MGHRA, CDR2 YSYEKL. Trimming cost V 5 bases and J 8 bases; bases outside gene matches: 12. CDR3 size: 16 residues. The rearrangement joins TRBV4-1 to TRBJ1-5, with 10 bases that match TRBD1. The clonotype was recovered from a woman aged 18-30 years in good health and CMV-seronegative. Sample: PBMCs. CDR3 protein: CASSMGPGQGNEPQHF. The CDR3 DNA reads as TGCGCCAGCAGCATGGGTCCGGGACAGGGGAATGAGCCCCAGCATTTT.